This TCR beta chain was recorded in a study of blood T cells in healthy people across ages. Only a few counts were recorded for this clonotype. The use of a sample-barcoded 5' primer and a J-beta primer mix characterized a second PCR of roughly 6 to 11 cycles. Every cDNA was tagged by a template-switch adaptor with 12 random nucleotides. Using its own MiXCR run on the 5' RACE reads, TCRdb lists one record per CDR3 protein. The profile shows about 290,000 distinct CDR3 sequences, roughly 29% of them singletons. Material: blood. The TCR sequence derives from a woman in her seventies in good health.

In DNA, the CDR3 is TGTGCCAGCGGGACTAGGAAGAATGAGCAGTTCTTC. Its protein product is CASGTRKNEQFF. This chain uses TRBV19 with TRBJ2-5; 8 positions match TRBD2. TRBJ2-1 matches the DNA end more closely, so the J call is doubtful. CDR1 is LNHDA, CDR2 SQIVND, per germline (reference sequence). The CDR3 is 12 amino acids.